One T cell receptor beta chain is described in this entry. Antigen: not known. This sample was taken from a study of cytomegalovirus exposure and HLA in healthy donors. Study observations and caveats: Both high specificity and high sensitivity reportedly marked the classifier's diagnosis of cytomegalovirus status.

Trimming took off 1 base at V and 4 bases at J, with 14 bases between the two ends. Germline V gene lookup returns CDR1 LGHNA and CDR2 YSLEER. There are 16 residues in the CDR3. In the PCR, 60 Vbeta and 13 Jbeta primers were used. Only in-frame clones appear in the TCRdb table, and some are missing; sequencing was by immunoSEQ multiplex PCR. Of 150,000 to 200,000 clones listed, 80% to 90% are singletons. The sequenced sample consisted of PBMCs. The sequence derives from a man between 18 and 35 years old in good health and CMV-seropositive. The chain links TRBV4-3 to TRBJ1-5; no reliable D call. CDR3 residues: CASSQGNGGGNQPQHF. The CDR3 coding sequence is TGCGCCAGCAGCCAAGGCAACGGCGGCGGGAATCAGCCCCAGCATTTT.